This T cell receptor beta chain was retrieved from a study of T cell repertoires in cytomegalovirus infection. Study details: Public TCR beta signature analysis indicated the presence of both CMV infection and matching HLA type.

The CDR3 runs 19 residues. Germline V gene lookup returns CDR1 LNHDA and CDR2 SQIVND (reference sequence). The J segment lost 4 bases and the V segment lost 4 bases, leaving 17 bases of the junction unmatched. A remark on this clonotype: The antigen is not known.

General study findings and limits: Identification of carriers of CMV plus the relevant HLA was performed using cumulative public TCR beta family frequency. In two of eight donors, the top clonotype was HLA-C-restricted CMV-specific.

One entry per CDR3 protein results from TCRdb running MiXCR on the reads. The top ten clones hold roughly 2.8% of a sample with about 740,000 distinct CDR3 sequences, approximately 34% of them seen once. This receptor was identified in a human donor in good health (CMV status not recorded). Some clones in this sample may be carry-over from other donors' samples. The sample was PBMCs. The chain uses TRBV19 and TRBJ2-3; TRBD2 agrees at 10 bases. CDR3 sequence reads: CASSKDPKSRAGGPDTQYF. The CDR3 nucleotides read TGTGCCAGTAGTAAAGACCCAAAGTCTCGAGCGGGAGGGCCAGATACGCAGTATTTT.